This T cell receptor beta chain derives from a study of CD8+ T cells in alopecia areata (dated by TCRdb to the late 2010s). For context, the study as a whole: Treated patients were enrolled in an open-label pilot trial of oral tofacitinib, 5 to 10 mg twice daily, for moderate-to-severe alopecia areata. Tofacitinib was administered for 6 to 18 months, and 6 months of follow-up off drug were then conducted to assess delayed response and recurrence. High-throughput TCRbeta sequencing was used to examine T cell clonal expansion in alopecia areata in both the C3H/HeJ mouse model and human patients. On the human side, TCRbeta sequencing was run on scalp tissue and on sorted CD4+ and CD8+ peripheral blood T cells from healthy controls and from alopecia areata patients with either patchy or totalis/universalis disease. Tofacitinib-treated patients had biopsies at baseline and at 4 and 24 weeks of treatment, with a later scalp biopsy in several patients. Clonality in the scalp was compared among normal scalp (n=4), patchy alopecia areata scalp (n=8), and alopecia totalis/universalis scalp (n=8). RNA came from the PAXgene miRNA kit for fixed scalp, the miRNeasy kit for PBMCs, and the RNeasy kit for mouse skin. TCRbeta CDR3 regions were amplified by immunoSEQ multiplex PCR using 35 Vbeta forward and 13 Jbeta reverse primers. What the study reported, not specific to this receptor: Higher clonality and more expanded CD8+ clones were observed in lesional scalp than in normal scalp, particularly in alopecia totalis/universalis, a finding suggestive of antigenic drive. Unlike mouse skin, where gammadelta T cells dominate, normal human skin contains resident alphabeta T cells that get sequenced too, which complicates analysis of the scalp TCR repertoire. Shared TCR sequences between patients were less evident than in mice, which may be partly attributable to HLA diversity in the patient population.

From a lookup of the germline V gene, CDR1 and CDR2 are SGHRS and YFSETQ. V and J are truncated by 4 bases and 5 bases respectively, leaving an intervening sequence of 16 bases. Its CDR3 holds 15 amino acids, cysteine through phenylalanine. Of all the DNA, just the CDR3 is kept, 45 bases in frame from base 1. The library relied on the immunoSEQ multiplex PCR assay. RNA was extracted from all samples and reverse transcribed into cDNA, which served as template for TCR sequencing. First-strand cDNA was synthesized with SuperScript III using a 2:1 mix of oligo-dT and random hexamers. A synthetic immune receptor repertoire was used to gauge amplification bias, and whatever bias remained was removed computationally. In the authors' own workflow: Raw reads were preprocessed to remove errors, and CDR3 was defined according to IMGT conventions as the region from the conserved cysteine to phenylalanine. Clonality was computed by normalizing Shannon entropy by log2 of the number of productive unique TCRs and subtracting the result from 1. Whether scalp clones were CD4 or CD8 was inferred by matching scalp TCRbeta sequences against CD4 and CD8 repertoires sorted from blood. TCRdb took over this immuneACCESS table, retaining in-frame rearrangements with V and J assigned. Such tables are incomplete; in checked studies, under half of the missing clones stem from an unresolved V gene, and the remainder is unexplained. That table is the source of V, J and clone size, and D and trimming were worked out from the DNA. Counted in this sample were about 130,000 clones; roughly 58% of them appeared once. Of the sample, 4.5% to 5.5% is held by the ten largest clones.

This specimen's time point label, per the study, means: baseline before oral tofacitinib. Peripheral blood and lesional scalp punch biopsies were obtained from patients with alopecia areata. PBMCs were isolated by density centrifugation and stained for CD3, CD4 and CD8, and CD4+ and CD8+ T cells were sorted on a FACSAria. Concerning this clone itself: There is no known antigen for this receptor. No per-base quality is available; no much larger clone lies one base away.

Recombination joined TRBV5-1 with TRBJ2-1, with the D gene too uncertain to name. This receptor was obtained from a human donor with alopecia areata. Source: CD4+ T cells sorted from blood, taken at week 0. The CDR3 amino acid sequence is: CASSPGGPHNNEQFF. The DNA is TGCGCCAGCAGCCCGGGTGGTCCCCACAACAATGAGCAGTTCTTC. Reference TRBV5-1 and TRBJ2-1 genes cover what lies past the CDR3, so the full variable domain is KAGVTQTPRYLIKTRGQQVTLSCSPISGHRSVSWYQQTPGQGLQFLFEYFSETQRNKGNFPGRFSGRQFSNSRSEMNVSTLELGDSALYLCASSPGGPHNNEQFFGPGTRLTVL.